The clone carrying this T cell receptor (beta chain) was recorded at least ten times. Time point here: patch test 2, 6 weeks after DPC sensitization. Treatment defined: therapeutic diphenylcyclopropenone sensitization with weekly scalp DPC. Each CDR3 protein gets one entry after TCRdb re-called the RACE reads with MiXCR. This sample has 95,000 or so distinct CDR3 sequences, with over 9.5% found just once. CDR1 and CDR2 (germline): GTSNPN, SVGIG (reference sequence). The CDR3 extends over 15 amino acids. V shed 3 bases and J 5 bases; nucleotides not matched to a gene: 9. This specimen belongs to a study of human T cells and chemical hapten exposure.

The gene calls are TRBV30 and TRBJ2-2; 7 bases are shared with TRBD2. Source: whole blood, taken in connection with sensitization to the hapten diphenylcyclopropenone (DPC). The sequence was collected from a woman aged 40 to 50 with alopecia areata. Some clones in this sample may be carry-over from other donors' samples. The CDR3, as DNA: TGTGCCTGGAGGTTGGGAGGGGCGCGTACCGGGGAGCTGTTTTTT. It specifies CAWRLGGARTGELFF.